A single T cell receptor (beta chain) is shown here with its context. The data are from a study of Ad26.COV2.S vaccination and SARS-CoV-2 variants. Whole-study context: It was the COV1001 Ad26.COV2.S trial arm that included the donor.

The assay was immunoSEQ multiplex PCR, and TCRdb's table has in-frame clones only and misses some. Here the sample spans about 420,000 clones, 88% being singletons. Treatment here: roughly 19 received Ad26.COV2.S at low or high dose, single or two shots; about five received placebo; per-sample allocation not given. Sampling took place 63 days after the first vaccine or placebo injection. This specimen consisted of peripheral blood, obtained in a trial of Ad26.COV2.S vaccine versus placebo. The clonotype was recovered from a person between 18 and 65 years old who received the Ad26.COV2.S COVID-19 vaccine or a placebo.

This chain's CDR3 is CASSLAGIQETQYF. CDR3 in DNA: TGTGCCAGCAGCCTAGCGGGGATCCAAGAGACCCAGTACTTC. The V and J genes are TRBV3-1 (or the pseudogene TRBV3-2) and TRBJ2-5, with 8 bases matching TRBD2. V gave up 4 bases and J gave up 1 base; unmatched junction bases: 2. CDR1 and CDR2 (germline): LGHDT, YNNKEL (reference sequence). The CDR3 spans 14 residues.